The rows below give T cell receptor beta chains drawn from one sample of a study of T cell repertoires in cytomegalovirus infection. TCRdb passed the reads through MiXCR, listing each CDR3 protein once. The repertoire holds approximately 320,000 distinct CDR3 sequences, with more than 8% as singletons. Material: PBMCs. The source of these receptors is a human donor in good health (CMV status not recorded). Some clones in this sample may be carry-over from other donors' samples. Each CDR3 is given with its conserved first and last residue. D genes are given only for firm matches. Size values are once, few and many counts, or a class for expanded clones, and some rows have none.

TRBJ2-3,-,TRBV19,many,TGTGCCAGTAGCGAGACAGTCAACACAGATACGCAGTATTTT,CASSETVNTDTQYF
TRBJ2-4,-,TRBV19,many,TGTGCCAGTAGTTCCTCTAGCTTTCCCCCCAAAAACATTCAGTACTTC,CASSSSSFPPKNIQYF
TRBJ2-1,TRBD2,TRBV14,few,TGTGCCAGCAGCTCAGCCGGGACTAGCGGTTACAACGAGCAGTTCTTC,CASSSAGTSGYNEQFF
TRBJ2-7,TRBD2,TRBV7-8,many,TGTGCCAGCAGCCAGACTAGCGTACGTTACGAGCAGTACTTC,CASSQTSVRYEQYF
TRBJ2-7,TRBD1,TRBV20-1,-,TGCAGTGCCCTGACAGGGAAAGGGGCGACCTACGAGCAGTACTTC,CSALTGKGATYEQYF
TRBJ2-7,-,TRBV23-1,few,TGCGCCAGCAGTCAATCGAGGGCAGGTACCTACGAGCAGTACTTC,CASSQSRAGTYEQYF
TRBJ2-1,TRBD2,TRBV7-2,many,TGTGCCAGCAGCTTCTCTAGCGGGGGGTACAATGAGCAGTTCTTC,CASSFSSGGYNEQFF
TRBJ1-4,-,TRBV7-2,many,TGTGCCAGCAGCTTACTCGGGTCGGAGCATAATGAAAAACTGTTTTTT,CASSLLGSEHNEKLFF
TRBJ2-5,TRBD2,TRBV19,-,TGTGCCAGTAGTGCCCGGACTAGCGGGAGGGCAAGTAAAGAGACCCAGTACTTC,CASSARTSGRASKETQYF
TRBJ2-5,TRBD2,TRBV28,-,TGTGCCAGCAGTCCTGGGACTAGCGGGATTGAGACCCAGTACTTC,CASSPGTSGIETQYF
TRBJ1-1,TRBD1,TRBV11-2,many,TGTGCCAGCAGCAATCGACAGGGGGCGGCTTACACTGAAGCTTTCTTT,CASSNRQGAAYTEAFF
TRBJ2-7,TRBD2,TRBV11-2,-,TGTGCCAGCAGCCCAGTTCAGGCTAGCGGGAGGGTCAGCTCCTACGAGCAGTACTTC,CASSPVQASGRVSSYEQYF
TRBJ2-5,TRBD2,TRBV20-1,many,TGCAGTGCTAGTAGTGCTAGCGGGGGGGCTCGTGAGACCCAGTACTTC,CSASSASGGARETQYF
TRBJ2-7,-,TRBV28,few,TGTGCCAGCAGTTGGCGTAGCTCCTACGAGCAGTACTTC,CASSWRSSYEQYF
TRBJ1-1,-,TRBV5-1,-,TGCGCCAGCAGCTGGTCGGACAGCGGTGAAGCTTTCTTT,CASSWSDSGEAFF